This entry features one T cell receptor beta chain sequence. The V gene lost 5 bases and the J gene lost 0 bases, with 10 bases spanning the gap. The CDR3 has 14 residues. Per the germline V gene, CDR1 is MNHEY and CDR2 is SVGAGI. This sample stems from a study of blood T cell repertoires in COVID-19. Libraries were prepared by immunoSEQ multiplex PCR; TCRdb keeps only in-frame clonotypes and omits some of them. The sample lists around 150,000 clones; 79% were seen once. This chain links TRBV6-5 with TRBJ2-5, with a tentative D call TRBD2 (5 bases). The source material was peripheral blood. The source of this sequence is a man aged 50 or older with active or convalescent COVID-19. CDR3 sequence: CASSLRRYQETQYF. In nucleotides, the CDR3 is TGTGCCAGCAGTCTACGGAGGTACCAAGAGACCCAGTACTTC.